These 9 T cell receptor beta chains share one sample of origin, sequenced in a study of tumor and adjacent non-tumor tissue in lung cancer. TCRbeta libraries were built with three rounds of nested PCR, modified from ARM-PCR. TCRdb independently ran MiXCR on the multiplex PCR reads; one entry per CDR3 protein. The sample carries fewer than 90,000 distinct CDR3 sequences, more than 75% recorded once. The template was RNA from unsorted bulk tissue. Distant lung tissue was collected more than 3 cm away from the tumor edge. The source material was distant non-tumor lung tissue. These receptors all come from a woman between 50 and 59 years old with non-small cell lung cancer.

A word on this clonotype: Here the CDR3 omits its conserved ending phenylalanine or tryptophan, so a read error is the likely source. This chain uses TRBV11-2 with TRBJ1-5, with D hard to call. The CDR3 is made up of 13 amino acids. Germline V lookup: CDR1 SGHAT, CDR2 FQNNGV. The CDR3 region has the DNA TGTGCCAGCAACTTAGAAATGAGTCAGCCCCAGCATTAT. Amino acid sequence: CASNLEMSQPQHY.

Notes on this clonotype: A much larger clonotype is one base distant, so this may be a read error. The chain is built from TRBV5-1 and TRBJ1-1; no definite D call. The CDR3 has 13 residues. Germline V lookup: CDR1 SGHRS, CDR2 YFSETQ. The CDR3 protein is CTSKDAPNTEAFF. The CDR3 nucleotides are TGCACCAGTAAAGACGCCCCGAACACTGAAGCTTTCTTT. Combining the CDR3 with reference TRBV5-1 and TRBJ1-1 gives the whole variable domain KAGVTQTPRYLIKTRGQQVTLSCSPISGHRSVSWYQQTPGQGLQFLFEYFSETQRNKGNFPGRFSGRQFSNSRSEMNVSTLELGDSALYLCTSKDAPNTEAFFGQGTRLTVV.

Points on this clonotype: At one end the junction does not follow the germline gene, possibly because of a read error. V usage is TRBV11-2 and J usage is TRBJ2-1; a possible D gene is TRBD2 (6 bases). The CDR3 is 15 amino acids. Germline CDR1 reads SGHAT; CDR2 reads FQNNGV. CDR3 DNA: TGTGCCAGCGGCTTAGAATCTGGCGGGAATCATGAGAAGTTCTTC. The encoded protein is CASGLESGGNHEKFF. Variable domain in full (rest from reference TRBV11-2 and TRBJ2-1): EAGVAQSPRYKIIEKRQSVAFWCNPISGHATLYWYQQILGQGPKLLIQFQNNGVVDDSQLPKDRFSAERLKGVDSTLKIQPAKLEDSAVYLCASGLESGGNHEKFFGPGTRLTVL.

For this clonotype: Germline is not matched at one junction end, which may reflect a read error. This chain uses TRBV6-5 with TRBJ2-3; the D is unclear. Germline V gene lookup returns CDR1 MNHEY and CDR2 SVGAGI. This CDR3 is 14 amino acids long. CDR3 in DNA: TGTGCTAGCAGTTACTGGTCCAGCACAGATACGCAGTATTTT. It specifies CASSYWSSTDTQYF.

The V call is TRBV30, the J call TRBJ1-3; D is unclear. Germline V CDR1 and CDR2: GTSNPN, SVGIG (reference sequence). This CDR3 has 12 amino acids. Deletions cut 4 bases from V and 4 bases from J, with 8 bases between. Here the CDR3 DNA reads TGTGCCTGGAAGCACAACGGAAACACCATATATTTT. Its protein product is CAWKHNGNTIYF.

CDR3 sequence: CASSLVGTGSDTQYF. The CDR3 nucleotides read TGTGCCAGCAGCTTGGTGGGCACAGGTTCGGATACGCAGTATTTT. The chain recombines TRBV5-6 with TRBJ2-3; tentative D call: TRBD1 (5 bases). V gave up 0 bases and J gave up 6 bases, with 14 bases separating them. Germline V lookup: CDR1 SGHDT, CDR2 YYEEEE. This CDR3 contains 15 residues. Variable domain in full (rest from reference TRBV5-6 and TRBJ2-3): DAGVTQSPTHLIKTRGQQVTLRCSPKSGHDTVSWYQQALGQGPQFIFQYYEEEERQRGNFPDRFSGHQFPNYSSELNVNALLLGDSALYLCASSLVGTGSDTQYFGPGTRLTVL.

This rearrangement joins TRBV6-1 to TRBJ1-1, with 9 bases matching TRBD1. The J segment lost 4 bases and the V segment lost 7 bases, leaving 13 bases of the junction unmatched. Per the germline V gene, CDR1 is MNHNS and CDR2 is SASEGT. CDR3 length equals 16 residues. CDR3 amino acids: CASNEAPGTGSTEAFF. The CDR3 DNA reads as TGTGCCAGCAATGAGGCCCCGGGGACAGGGAGCACTGAAGCTTTCTTT.

Worth noting for this clonotype: At one end, the junction sequence differs from germline, possibly due to a read error. This rearrangement joins TRBV25-1 to TRBJ2-1; D gene uncertain. The CDR3 is 14 amino acids. Germline lookup yields CDR1 MGHDK and CDR2 SYGVNS. The CDR3 sequence is CASSGRIPNDEQFF. DNA for the CDR3: TGTGCCAGCAGTGGACGGATCCCTAACGATGAGCAATTCTTC.

As regards this clonotype: Relative to the germline gene, one junction end is altered; a read error may explain this. The genes are TRBV6-5 and TRBJ1-2, with TRBD1 matching over 7 bases. The germline V gene encodes CDR1 MNHEY and CDR2 SVGAGI. The CDR3 loop spans 15 amino acids. DNA for the CDR3: TGTGCCAGCACTTTAGGACAGGCAGTTGACTATGGTTACACCTTC. It is translated as CASTLGQAVDYGYTF.